The 12 T cell receptor beta chains listed next were all sequenced from one sample in a study of cytomegalovirus exposure and HLA in healthy donors. Data came from immunoSEQ multiplex PCR; TCRdb stores just in-frame clones and leaves some out. The sample lists 110,000 to 150,000 clones, 84% seen once, with over 1.1% in the top ten. The sample consisted of PBMCs. These receptors all come from a woman in her 30s in good health and CMV-seronegative.

V usage is TRBV14 and J usage is TRBJ1-3; D is undetermined. The CDR3 consists of 12 residues. Trimming stripped 4 bases from V and 3 bases from J, with 4 bases between. Germline CDR1 SGHDN, CDR2 FVKESK. The DNA for the CDR3 is TGTGCCAGCAGCCCCATTGGAAACACCATATATTTT. Translating it yields CASSPIGNTIYF.

This rearrangement joins TRBV9 to TRBJ1-3; a possible D gene is TRBD1 (5 bases). CDR1 is SGDLS, CDR2 YYNGEE, per germline. This CDR3 is 15 amino acids long. The V end lost 4 bases, the J end lost 3 bases, and 14 bases lay between the germline ends. The CDR3 here is CASSPRGGDGNTIYF. DNA of the CDR3: TGTGCCAGCAGCCCTCGCGGGGGGGATGGAAACACCATATATTTT.

The chain carries TRBV2 and TRBJ2-1, with D possibly TRBD1 on 6 matching bases. With 6 bases removed from V and 4 bases from J, the gap between germline ends came to 10 bases. This CDR3 has 13 amino acids. Germline values: CDR1 SNHLY, CDR2 FYNNEI. The CDR3 loop reads CASRPTGYNEQFF. As DNA, the CDR3 is TGTGCCAGCAGGCCGACAGGATACAATGAGCAGTTCTTC. The whole variable domain, remainder taken from reference TRBV2 and TRBJ2-1, is EPEVTQTPSHQVTQMGQEVILRCVPISNHLYFYWYRQILGQKVEFLVSFYNNEISEKSEIFDDQFSVERPDGSNFTLKIRSTKLEDSAMYFCASRPTGYNEQFFGPGTRLTVL.

This sequence joins TRBV19 and TRBJ1-1, with D possibly being TRBD1 (5 bases). V was shortened by 7 bases and J by 4 bases, with 22 bases between the two germline ends. This CDR3 spans 16 amino acids. In germline, CDR1 is LNHDA, CDR2 SQIVND (reference sequence). CDR3 nucleotides: TGTGCCAGTAAAGCGGACAAAGGGAGGGGACCCACTGAAGCTTTCTTT. As protein: CASKADKGRGPTEAFF.

This clone was recorded only once. This chain links TRBV6-5 with TRBJ2-3, with TRBD2 as a possible D gene (5 bases). Trimming removed 4 bases from V and 3 bases from J, with 11 bases in between. Looked up from germline, CDR1 is MNHEY and CDR2 is SVGAGI. CDR3 length equals 14 residues. The CDR3 coding sequence is TGTGCCAGCAGTTCCGGACGGGATACAGATACGCAGTATTTT. Its translation: CASSSGRDTDTQYF.

This chain connects TRBV19 to TRBJ1-6, with no clear D. The V end lost 2 bases, the J end lost 10 bases, and 9 bases lay between the germline ends. The CDR3 loop spans 13 amino acids. Looked up from germline, CDR1 is LNHDA and CDR2 is SQIVND (reference sequence). The DNA of the CDR3 is TGTGCCAGTAGTATACAGGCGAAGTCACCCCTCCACTTT. Translating it yields CASSIQAKSPLHF.

This chain joins TRBV5-5 and TRBJ1-1, with 8 bases fitting TRBD1. In germline, CDR1 is SGHKS, CDR2 YYEKEE (reference sequence). The CDR3 spans 16 residues. Unmatched junction bases numbered 9, after V lost 2 bases and J lost 3 bases. CDR3 residues: CASSLIQGAFDTEAFF. CDR3 bases: TGTGCCAGCAGCTTAATCCAGGGGGCTTTCGACACTGAAGCTTTCTTT.

The gene calls are TRBV6-1 and TRBJ1-2; D perhaps matches TRBD1 (6 bases). The V and J ends lost 8 bases and 2 bases respectively, with 15 bases between them. The CDR3 loop spans 14 amino acids. Germline V gives CDR1 MNHNS, CDR2 SASEGT. In DNA form, the CDR3 reads TGTGCCAGCTGGGGGGGCACTAAGAACTATGGCTACACCTTC. Translated, it gives CASWGGTKNYGYTF.

V and J are TRBV6-1 and TRBJ1-2, with D perhaps TRBD1 (5 bases). CDR1 MNHNS and CDR2 SASEGT come from the germline V gene. CDR3 length: 14 amino acids. V was clipped by 2 bases and J by 1 base, with 8 bases between them. The CDR3 spells CASSEIRVNYGYTF. DNA of the CDR3: TGTGCCAGCAGTGAAATCAGGGTTAACTATGGCTACACCTTC.

DNA of the CDR3: TGCAGCGTAGCCCGGGATACTAACTATGGCTACACCTTC. Its protein is CSVARDTNYGYTF. The chain joins TRBV29-1 to TRBJ1-2; D call uncertain. Trimming left V 6 bases short and J 0 bases short, with 11 bases between. The CDR3 is made up of 13 amino acids. Looked up from germline, CDR1 is SQVTM and CDR2 is ANQGSEA.

V gene TRBV10-3 combines with J gene TRBJ1-5; 8 positions match TRBD1. The germline gives CDR1 ENHRY, CDR2 SYGVKD. The CDR3 covers 15 residues. V trimming: 10 bases; J trimming: 8 bases; junction bases outside the gene matches: 16. CDR3 sequence (DNA): TGTGCCACATCCAAGGGACAGGATCGATCGGAGCCCCAGCATTTT. This encodes CATSKGQDRSEPQHF.

V and J are TRBV7-9 and TRBJ1-1, with 9 bases lining up with TRBD1. This CDR3 region has 16 residues. The J segment lost 3 bases and the V segment lost 5 bases, leaving 10 bases of the junction unmatched. The germline CDR1 and CDR2 sequences are SEHNR and FQNEAQ (reference sequence). The CDR3 is CASSPRDREGDTEAFF. For the CDR3, the DNA is TGTGCCAGCAGCCCCCGGGACAGGGAAGGGGACACTGAAGCTTTCTTT.